The source of this TCR beta chain is a study of response to subunit inactivated influenza vaccine. MiXCR, applied by TCRdb to the RT-PCR reads, yields one record per CDR3 protein. The sample shows over 800,000 distinct CDR3 sequences, 21% of them seen only once. Per the germline V gene, CDR1 is DFQATT and CDR2 is SNEGSKA (reference sequence). Trimming left V 2 bases short and J 0 bases short, with 4 bases between. This CDR3 comprises 13 residues. Sequencing used PBMCs from blood, obtained more than 4 days after vaccination. The V and J genes are TRBV20-1 and TRBJ1-4; D not resolved. The receptor's source is a man aged 50-59 years who received an inactivated influenza vaccine. DNA for the CDR3: TGCAGTGCTAGACAGGCAACTAATGAAAAACTGTTTTTT. This gives the protein CSARQATNEKLFF.